The clone carrying this T cell receptor (beta chain) was counted at least ten times. These data belong to a study of kidney transplant recipient with SARS-CoV-2 infection. Per germline, CDR1 MNHNY and CDR2 SVGAGI (reference sequence). V was clipped by 7 bases and J by 4 bases, with 19 bases between them. The length of the CDR3 is 15 residues. One entry per CDR3 protein results from TCRdb running MiXCR on the reads. Altogether about 240,000 distinct CDR3 sequences are present, around 30% being singletons, with the ten largest covering less than 8.5%. The chain uses TRBV6-6 and TRBJ1-1, with a tentative D call TRBD1 (5 bases). Specimen: a blood sample, collected at baseline and on approximately day 120 from a kidney transplant recipient. The clonotype was recovered from a male patient in his 30s who had COVID-19 and was a kidney transplant recipient. Some T cells may be supplied by the graft donor. Written as DNA, the CDR3 is TGTGCCAGCATGGGGCAGGCGCGTCTTAGCACTGAAGCTTTCTTT. It translates to CASMGQARLSTEAFF.